A single sample is the source of the 27 T cell receptor beta chains below, sequenced in a study of blood T cells in healthy people across ages. It was with a sample-barcoded 5' primer and a J-beta primer mix that a second PCR of roughly 7 to 12 cycles was run. TCRdb recomputed calls from the 5' RACE reads with MiXCR, one row per CDR3 protein. The sample contains 800,000 to 950,000 distinct CDR3 sequences, 25% to 30% of which appear only once. The same data also went into a second study, on T cells of mothers and their children.

The sequenced sample was blood. The receptors shown here come from a woman between 40 and 50 years old in good health.

This clonotype was picked up a small number of times. The J gene is TRBJ2-7, the V gene TRBV6-5; a possible D gene is TRBD1 (6 bases). Germline V gives CDR1 MNHEY, CDR2 SVGAGI. The V gene lost 6 bases and the J gene lost 3 bases, with 18 bases spanning the gap. The CDR3 totals 15 residues. The CDR3 DNA sequence: TGTGCCAGCAGCCCGATGATGGGGGCCAACTACGAGCAGTACTTC. Translating gives CASSPMMGANYEQYF.

V usage is TRBV28 and J usage is TRBJ2-3; possibly TRBD2 for D (6 bases). Germline CDR1 reads MDHEN; CDR2 reads SYDVKM. The CDR3 length is 14 residues. V shed 7 bases and J shed 1 base, with 12 bases lying between them. The CDR3 region has the DNA TGTGCCAGCACCGTCGCGGGGCGCACAGATACGCAGTATTTT. Residues: CASTVAGRTDTQYF.

The chain has TRBV12-3 or TRBV12-4 and TRBJ2-5; 10 bases are shared with TRBD1. Losses at the gene ends were 4 bases for V and 11 bases for J; bases not matched to a gene: 10. The CDR3 consists of 14 residues. CDR3 coding DNA: TGTGCCAGCAGTTACGGGACAGGGGTAGATGAGCAGTACTTC. Its translation: CASSYGTGVDEQYF.

This clonotype was seen just once. V is TRBV5-1 and J is TRBJ1-2; maybe TRBD1 (6 bases). This CDR3 has 15 amino acids. V lost 4 bases and J lost 2, with 15 bases in between. From germline, CDR1 is SGHRS and CDR2 YFSETQ. CDR3 in amino acids: CASSLAPTGNYGYTF. CDR3 bases: TGCGCCAGCAGCCTGGCGCCCACAGGGAACTATGGCTACACCTTC.

The chain recombines TRBV12-5 with TRBJ2-1; D ambiguous. V was cut by 0 bases and J by 0 bases, with 9 bases left in between. The CDR3 extends over 16 amino acids. CDR1 and CDR2 from the germline V gene are LGHNT and FRNRAP. The CDR3 DNA follows: TGTGCTAGTGGTTTGGTAGGCTCAGGCTCCTACAATGAGCAGTTCTTC. Encoded protein: CASGLVGSGSYNEQFF.

This clonotype was seen more than once but under ten times. The rearrangement joins TRBV7-2 to TRBJ2-1, with D unresolved. This CDR3 is built from 12 residues. The V end was cut by 2 bases, the J end by 8 bases, with 7 bases between. Germline V gene lookup returns CDR1 SGHTA and CDR2 FQGNSA. The CDR3 here is CASSLNWHEQFF. CDR3 bases: TGTGCCAGCAGCTTAAATTGGCATGAGCAGTTCTTC.

This clonotype has a handful of counts. J is TRBJ2-7 and V is TRBV11-3; TRBD2 matches 13 bases. Germline CDR1 and CDR2: SGHNT and YENEEA. After removal of 4 bases from V and 2 bases from J, the junction contained 5 bases not matched to a gene. The length of the CDR3 is 16 residues. In nucleotides, the CDR3 is TGTGCCAGCAGCTCAACTAGCGGGGGGGTGCCCTACGAGCAGTACTTC. It codes for CASSSTSGGVPYEQYF.

This clonotype was counted a few times. The gene calls are TRBV28 and TRBJ1-2, with 7 bases fitting TRBD1. V was pared by 3 bases and J by 2 bases, with 9 bases of the junction left unmatched. The germline V gene has CDR1 MDHEN and CDR2 SYDVKM. The CDR3 spans 16 residues. In DNA form, the CDR3 reads TGTGCCAGCAGTTTTATCCCGGGACAGACAAACTATGGCTACACCTTC. It translates to CASSFIPGQTNYGYTF.

Many counts were recorded for this clonotype. A read error may produce the germline difference seen at one junction end. This chain joins TRBV7-7 and TRBJ2-1; TRBD1 is a possible D gene (6 bases). In germline, CDR1 is SSHAT, CDR2 FNYEAQ (reference sequence). This CDR3 has 13 amino acids. This CDR3 reads CASSSNRVDEQFF. In nucleotides, the CDR3 is TGTGCTAGCAGCTCCAACAGGGTGGATGAGCAGTTCTTC. The whole variable domain, remainder taken from reference TRBV7-7 and TRBJ2-1, is GAGVSQSPRYKVTKRGQDVTLRCDPISSHATLYWYQQALGQGPEFLTYFNYEAQPDKSGLPSDRFSAERPEGSISTLTIQRTEQRDSAMYRCASSSNRVDEQFFGPGTRLTVL.

The rearrangement links TRBV5-1 to TRBJ1-1, with no clear D. Looked up from germline, CDR1 is SGHRS and CDR2 is YFSETQ. The CDR3 loop spans 13 amino acids. V lost 4 bases to trimming and J lost 3 bases, with 10 bases between them. CDR3 region: CASSLRLDTEAFF. The CDR3 DNA reads TGCGCCAGCAGCCTCCGATTGGACACTGAAGCTTTCTTT. Full variable domain (outside the CDR3, taken from reference TRBV5-1 and TRBJ1-1): KAGVTQTPRYLIKTRGQQVTLSCSPISGHRSVSWYQQTPGQGLQFLFEYFSETQRNKGNFPGRFSGRQFSNSRSEMNVSTLELGDSALYLCASSLRLDTEAFFGQGTRLTVV.

In this sample, this clonotype turned up many times. The chain carries TRBV12-3 or TRBV12-4 and TRBJ1-2; possible D gene TRBD1, 5 bases. The V end lost 1 base, the J end lost 2 bases, and 17 bases lay between the germline ends. The CDR3 is 17 residues long. The CDR3 reads CASSLGGWGRENYGYTF. The CDR3 nucleotides are TGTGCCAGCAGTTTAGGCGGTTGGGGCAGGGAAAACTATGGCTACACCTTC.

The chain combines TRBV28 with TRBJ1-2; no clear D gene. Germline V gives CDR1 MDHEN, CDR2 SYDVKM. This CDR3 region has 14 residues. Trimming removed 3 bases at V and 6 bases at J, with 14 bases between. The CDR3 is CASSFRYPENGYTF. DNA for the CDR3: TGTGCCAGCAGTTTCAGATACCCCGAGAATGGCTACACCTTC.

In its sample, this clonotype was seen many times. V is TRBV12-3 or TRBV12-4 and J is TRBJ2-7; D is possibly TRBD1 (6 bases). The CDR3 loop spans 15 amino acids. V lost 4 bases to trimming and J lost 3 bases, with 16 bases between them. The CDR3 sequence: CASSSGQRGDYEQYF. The CDR3 nucleotides read TGTGCCAGCAGTTCAGGACAGCGTGGGGACTACGAGCAGTACTTC.

This clonotype was seen repeatedly, ten times or more. The chain recombines TRBV6-4 with TRBJ1-1; unclear D gene. Germline assignment: CDR1 MRHNA and CDR2 SNTAGT. The CDR3 is 13 amino acids. V gave up 2 bases and J gave up 1 base, with 5 bases separating them. DNA of the CDR3: TGTGCCAGCAGTGACGGCGAGAACACTGAAGCTTTCTTT. Translating gives CASSDGENTEAFF.

This clonotype has just a few counts. The rearrangement uses TRBV15 and TRBJ2-1; 7 positions agree with TRBD2. The tail of the sequence fits TRBJ2-7 better, so the J call may be wrong. This CDR3 comprises 15 residues. In germline, CDR1 is LNHNV, CDR2 YYDKDF (reference sequence). CDR3 nucleotide sequence: TGTGCCACCAGCATTGTAGCGGGTACCTACAATGAGCAGTACTTC. The encoded protein is CATSIVAGTYNEQYF.

The V call is TRBV12-3 or TRBV12-4, the J call TRBJ1-1; 11 nucleotides match TRBD1. J lost 4 bases, V lost 4 bases, and 8 bases had no gene match. The CDR3 totals 16 residues. The CDR3 DNA reads as TGTGCCAGCAGTTCCGGACAGGGGGCGCGTTTCACTGAAGCTTTCTTT. It translates to CASSSGQGARFTEAFF.

There are many counts of this clonotype. The chain recombines TRBV28 with TRBJ2-7; 12 bases match TRBD2. With V trimmed by 5 bases and J by 1 base, 6 bases remained unmatched. Germline V gives CDR1 MDHEN, CDR2 SYDVKM. The CDR3 covers 16 residues. CDR3 DNA: TGTGCCAGCAGTGCGTCCGGGACTAGCGGGTCCTACGAGCAGTACTTC. It codes for CASSASGTSGSYEQYF.

The genes are TRBV5-1 and TRBJ1-2; D unclear. This CDR3 has 14 residues. V dropped 0 bases and J dropped 0 bases, with 6 bases sitting between them. CDR1 is SGHRS, CDR2 YFSETQ, per germline. CDR3 DNA: TGCGCCAGCAGCTTGGACCAGCCTAACTATGGCTACACCTTC. Encoded protein: CASSLDQPNYGYTF.

The chain joins TRBV18 to TRBJ1-1, with 10 bases identical to TRBD1. Losses at the gene ends were 1 base for V and 3 bases for J; bases not matched to a gene: 2. Germline loops: CDR1 KGHSH, CDR2 LQKENI. This CDR3 contains 15 residues. This chain's CDR3 is CASSPLGTGDTEAFF. Here the CDR3 DNA reads TGTGCCAGCTCACCACTCGGGACAGGGGACACTGAAGCTTTCTTT.

On this clonotype itself: With a much larger clone just one base away, this may be a read error. The chain is built from TRBV10-3 and TRBJ2-3; unclear D gene. Germline values: CDR1 ENHRY, CDR2 SYGVKD. The CDR3 totals 15 residues. V lost 5 bases and J 0 bases, leaving 12 bases between the germline ends. CDR3 in amino acids: CAISFCGVSTDTQYF. As DNA, the CDR3 is TGTGCCATCAGTTTCTGTGGAGTTAGCACAGATACGCAGTATTTT.

The chain is built from TRBV12-5 and TRBJ1-2, with a possible D match to TRBD1 (5 bases). The germline V and J ends were trimmed by 0 bases and 6 bases, with 17 bases remaining between them. Germline CDR1 is LGHNT and CDR2 is FRNRAP. The CDR3 runs 16 residues. The CDR3 here is CASGLVQWTPSHGYTF. The CDR3 DNA reads TGTGCTAGTGGTTTGGTTCAGTGGACACCTTCGCATGGCTACACCTTC.

As concerns this clonotype: A read error may account for a junction end that differs from germline. The chain joins TRBV2 to TRBJ2-3, with D unresolved. Germline loops: CDR1 SNHLY, CDR2 FYNNEI. The CDR3 sequence is 16 residues long. In DNA, the CDR3 is TGTGCCAGCGGTGAACAGCCGTCGTCTAGCACAGATACGCAGTATTTT. It codes for CASGEQPSSSTDTQYF.

The rearrangement links TRBV4-1 to TRBJ1-2; TRBD1 agrees at 8 bases. The CDR3 spans 16 residues. Trimming at V came to 6 bases and at J to 3 bases, leaving 12 bases not matched to a gene. Germline CDR1 and CDR2: MGHRA and YSYEKL. As DNA, the CDR3 is TGCGCCAGCAGACGCGACGGGACAGGCCTTTACTATGGCTACACCTTC. Amino acids: CASRRDGTGLYYGYTF.

This clonotype was seen a single time. The J gene is TRBJ2-7, the V gene TRBV29-1; 11 nucleotides align to TRBD1. Germline CDR1 reads SQVTM; CDR2 reads ANQGSEA. The CDR3 contains 13 residues. With V trimmed by 7 bases and J by 6 bases, 8 bases remained unmatched. The CDR3 DNA reads as TGCAGCGGACGGACAGGGGGCGCGTCCGAGCAGTACTTC. It is translated as CSGRTGGASEQYF.

This chain joins TRBV15 and TRBJ2-4; perhaps TRBD2 as D (6 bases). Gene TRBJ2-7 matches the end of the DNA better, so the J call may be wrong. Germline lookup yields CDR1 LNHNV and CDR2 YYDKDF (reference sequence). The CDR3 contains 16 residues. The CDR3 nucleotides read TGTGCCACCAGCAGAGATCGCCGGCGGGGTACCTACGAGCAGTACTTC. This gives the protein CATSRDRRRGTYEQYF.

V and J are TRBV7-6 and TRBJ1-6, with 9 bases aligning to TRBD1. Germline V gene sequence: CDR1 SGHVS, CDR2 FNYEAQ. The CDR3 has 15 residues. The V segment lost 5 bases and the J segment 5 bases; nucleotides outside the gene matches: 4. This CDR3 reads CASSRDRANNSPLHF. The CDR3 DNA reads as TGTGCCAGCAGCCGGGACAGGGCGAATAATTCACCCCTCCACTTT.

This rearrangement joins TRBV5-1 to TRBJ1-4; D call uncertain. Germline loops: CDR1 SGHRS, CDR2 YFSETQ. CDR3 length: 16 amino acids. With 6 bases removed from V and 0 bases from J, the gap between germline ends came to 15 bases. The CDR3 loop reads CASKGGEWTTNEKLFF. The CDR3 DNA is TGCGCCAGCAAGGGTGGGGAATGGACAACTAATGAAAAACTGTTTTTT.